Given below is one T cell receptor (beta chain) in context. What it recognizes is unknown. In the same sample, other DNA sequences code for this CDR3. These data are taken from a study of T cell responses to AZD1222 COVID-19 vaccine. Investigators merged groups given second doses at roughly 4 or roughly 12 weeks. Profiling relied on immunoSEQ multiplex PCR, and the TCRdb table lists in-frame clones only, not all of them. Of fewer than 150,000 clones in the sample, about 89% are singletons; the top ten hold approximately 9.8%. Study-wide findings and caveats: Targeting of unmutated variant regions was reportedly seen in nearly half of spike-specific TCRs. Donors, mostly white British, included more females; clonal diversity was possibly underestimated.

V was cut by 3 bases and J by 1 base, with 6 bases left in between. The CDR3 has 13 residues. Per the germline V gene, CDR1 is KGHSH and CDR2 is LQKENI. J is TRBJ1-1 and V is TRBV18; D unclear. The TCR originated in an adult who received the AZD1222 COVID-19 vaccine. This specimen was peripheral blood, taken 28 days after the second AZD1222 dose. The CDR3 DNA follows: TGTGCCAGCTCACCCACAAGGAACACTGAAGCTTTCTTT. Protein sequence: CASSPTRNTEAFF.